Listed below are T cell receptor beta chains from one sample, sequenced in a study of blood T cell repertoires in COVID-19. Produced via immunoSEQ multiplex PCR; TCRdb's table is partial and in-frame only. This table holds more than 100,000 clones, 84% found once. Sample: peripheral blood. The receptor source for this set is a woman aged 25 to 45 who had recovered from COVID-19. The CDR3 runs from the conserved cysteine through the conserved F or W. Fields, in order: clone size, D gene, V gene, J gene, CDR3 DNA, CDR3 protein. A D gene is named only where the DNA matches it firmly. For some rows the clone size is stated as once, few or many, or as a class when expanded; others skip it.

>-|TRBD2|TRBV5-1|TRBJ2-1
TGCGCCAGTACTGCGGGAGGGCCCTACAATGAGCAGTTCTTC
CASTAGGPYNEQFF
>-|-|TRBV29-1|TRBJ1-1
TGCAGCGTCGGAGGGGCAGGGGAAGCTTTCTTT
CSVGGAGEAFF
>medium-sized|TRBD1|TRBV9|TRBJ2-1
TGTGCCAGCAGCCAACAGGGGAATTCCTACAATGAGCAGTTCTTC
CASSQQGNSYNEQFF
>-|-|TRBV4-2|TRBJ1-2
TGTGCCAGCAGCCAAGATACGGGATCGGTGGGCTACACCTTC
CASSQDTGSVGYTF
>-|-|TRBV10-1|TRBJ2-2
TGCGCCAGCAGTGATCCCGCCGGTACCGGGGAGCTGTTTTTT
CASSDPAGTGELFF
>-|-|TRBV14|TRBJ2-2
TGTGCCAGCAGCCAAGACAGGTTCTACACCGGGGAGCTGTTTTTT
CASSQDRFYTGELFF
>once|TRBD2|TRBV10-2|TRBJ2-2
TGCGCCAGCAGTGAGTCGGGCCTAGCGGGCCCCGGGGAGCTGTTTTTT
CASSESGLAGPGELFF
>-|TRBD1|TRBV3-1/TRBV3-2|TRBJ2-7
TGTGCCAGCAGCCAAGGGACAGGGGGACCCTACGAGCAGTACTTC
CASSQGTGGPYEQYF
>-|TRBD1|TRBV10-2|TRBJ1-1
TGCGCCACCGGCCCTTTAGGACAGGGGAAATATGAAGCTTTCTTT
CATGPLGQGKYEAFF
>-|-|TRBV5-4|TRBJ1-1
TGTGCCAGCAGCTCCGATGGCTTAGGGGAGGCTGAAGCTTTCTTT
CASSSDGLGEAEAFF
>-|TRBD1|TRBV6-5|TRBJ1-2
TGTGCCAGCAGTCCTCGTAGAGGGGGCGACGGCTACACCTTC
CASSPRRGGDGYTF
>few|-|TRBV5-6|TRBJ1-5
TGTGCCAGCAGCCCGTCGGGCGGGTCAAGCAATCAGCCCCAGCATTTT
CASSPSGGSSNQPQHF
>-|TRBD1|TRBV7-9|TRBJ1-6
TGTGCCAGCAGCTTAGGACAGGGCGACCCCCCCCTCCACTTT
CASSLGQGDPPLHF
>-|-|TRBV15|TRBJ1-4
TGTGCCACCAGCAGCCTACTAGTTGGAGGCGAAAAACTGTTTTTT
CATSSLLVGGEKLFF
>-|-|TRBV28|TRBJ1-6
TGTGCCAGCAGTTTATCGGGTCAGTCCGGTAACTTT
CASSLSGQSGNF
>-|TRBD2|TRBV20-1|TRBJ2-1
TGCAGTGCTAGTCTATTTTCTAGCGGGGCGTCCTACAATGAGCAGTTCTTC
CSASLFSSGASYNEQFF
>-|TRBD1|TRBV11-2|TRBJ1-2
TGTGCCAGCAGCCTCATACAGGGGGTTGGCTACACCTTC
CASSLIQGVGYTF
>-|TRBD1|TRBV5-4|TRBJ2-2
TGTGCCAGCAGCGACCTTCACAGGGGGCGAATCGGGGAGCTGTTTTTT
CASSDLHRGRIGELFF
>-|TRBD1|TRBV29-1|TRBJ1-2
TGCAGCGTTGAACTCATCGGGCCAGGACAGGGAAGGTATGGCTACACCTTC
CSVELIGPGQGRYGYTF
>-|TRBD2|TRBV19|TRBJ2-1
TGTGCCAGTACCCTAGGATCCGTTCAGGCTAGCGGCGTGCCCAATGAGCAGTTCTTC
CASTLGSVQASGVPNEQFF
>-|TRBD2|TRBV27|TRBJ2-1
TGTGCCAGCAGTTTGGTCCGGGGAGGGTCAGGTTACAATGAGCAGTTCTTC
CASSLVRGGSGYNEQFF
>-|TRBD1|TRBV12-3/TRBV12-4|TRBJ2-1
TGTGCCAGCAGTTTGACAGGGTGGAATGAGCAGTTCTTC
CASSLTGWNEQFF
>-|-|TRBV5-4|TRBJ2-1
TGTGCCAGCAGCTTCGACAATCCCCCGGATGAGCAGTTCTTC
CASSFDNPPDEQFF
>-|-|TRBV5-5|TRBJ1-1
TGTGCCAGCAGCTTGAGGGGATTCGGGACTGAAGCTTTCTTT
CASSLRGFGTEAFF
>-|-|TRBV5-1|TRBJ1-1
TGCGCCAGCAGCTTGGGGCGAGAGAGAGGCGAAGCTTTCTTT
CASSLGRERGEAFF
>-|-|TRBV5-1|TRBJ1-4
TGCGCCAGCAGCTTAATGACAGGACCTAATGAAAAACTGTTTTTT
CASSLMTGPNEKLFF
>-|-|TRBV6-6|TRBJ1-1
TGTGCCAGCAGCTACACTACGGGACAGAACACTGAAGCTTTCTTT
CASSYTTGQNTEAFF
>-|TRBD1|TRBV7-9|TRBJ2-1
TGTGCCAGCAGCTTCTATCGGGGACAGCAAATCAACTCCTACAATGAGCAGTTCTTC
CASSFYRGQQINSYNEQFF
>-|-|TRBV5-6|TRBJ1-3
TGTGCCAGCAGTACGGGGAGTGGAAACACCATATATTTT
CASSTGSGNTIYF
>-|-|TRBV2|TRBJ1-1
TGTGCCAGCAGTTTCCAGAACACTGAAGCTTTCTTT
CASSFQNTEAFF